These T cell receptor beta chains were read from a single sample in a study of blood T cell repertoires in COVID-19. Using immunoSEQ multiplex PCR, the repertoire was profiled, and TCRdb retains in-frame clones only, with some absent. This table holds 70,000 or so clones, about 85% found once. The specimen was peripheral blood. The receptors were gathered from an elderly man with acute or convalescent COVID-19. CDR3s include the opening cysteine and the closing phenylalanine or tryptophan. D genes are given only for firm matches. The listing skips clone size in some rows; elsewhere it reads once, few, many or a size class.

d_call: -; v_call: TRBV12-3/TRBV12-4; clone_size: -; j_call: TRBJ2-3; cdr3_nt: TGTGCCAGCAGTTTGCGGACAGAGGTTACGCAGTATTTT; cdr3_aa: CASSLRTEVTQYF
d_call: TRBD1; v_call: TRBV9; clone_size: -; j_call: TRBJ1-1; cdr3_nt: TGTGCCAGCAGCGTAGGGGCAGGGGGCAACACTGAAGCTTTCTTT; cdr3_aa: CASSVGAGGNTEAFF
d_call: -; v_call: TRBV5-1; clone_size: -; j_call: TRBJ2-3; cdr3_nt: TGCGCCAGCAGCTTGGAGTGGACAGTTGGCACAGATACGCAGTATTTT; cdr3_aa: CASSLEWTVGTDTQYF
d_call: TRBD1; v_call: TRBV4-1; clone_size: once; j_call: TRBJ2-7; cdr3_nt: TGCGCCAGCAGCCAATCTCACCCCCCCTCATGGGACAGGGTCCTCCGCGAGCAGTACTTC; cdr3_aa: CASSQSHPPSWDRVLREQYF
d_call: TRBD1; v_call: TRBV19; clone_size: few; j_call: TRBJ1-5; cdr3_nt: TGTGCCAGTAGGGACAGGCGGGATCAGCCCCAGCATTTT; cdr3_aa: CASRDRRDQPQHF
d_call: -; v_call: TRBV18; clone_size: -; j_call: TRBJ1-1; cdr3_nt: TGTGCCAGCTCACCGTGGACCTCAGGGGTAGGGACTGAAGCTTTCTTT; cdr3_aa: CASSPWTSGVGTEAFF
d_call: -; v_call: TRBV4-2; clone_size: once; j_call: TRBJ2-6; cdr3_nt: TGTGCCAGCAGCCAAGGTGGCGGGGCCCCTGGGGCCAACGTCCTGACTTTC; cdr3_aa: CASSQGGGAPGANVLTF
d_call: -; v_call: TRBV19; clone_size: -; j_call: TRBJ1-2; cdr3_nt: TGTCCTAGACGTAACTATGGCTACACCTTC; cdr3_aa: CPRRNYGYTF
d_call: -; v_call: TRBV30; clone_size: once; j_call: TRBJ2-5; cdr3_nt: TGTGCCTGGAGTGTAGTCTCAGCCCGGGATGGGACCCAGTACTTC; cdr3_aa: CAWSVVSARDGTQYF
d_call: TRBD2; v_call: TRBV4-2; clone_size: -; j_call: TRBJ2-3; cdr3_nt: TGTGCCAGCAGCGTACTAGCGGGAGAGGGGGATAGCACAGATACGCAGTATTTT; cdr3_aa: CASSVLAGEGDSTDTQYF
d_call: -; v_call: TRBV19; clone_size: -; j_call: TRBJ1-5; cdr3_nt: TGTGCCAGTACTCCAACCGCCAGGGTGGGCAATCAGCCCCAGCATTTT; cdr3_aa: CASTPTARVGNQPQHF
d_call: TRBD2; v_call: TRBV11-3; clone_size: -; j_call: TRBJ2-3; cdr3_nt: TGTGCCAGCAGCCAGGGACTAGCGGGACTCACAGATACGCAGTATTTT; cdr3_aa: CASSQGLAGLTDTQYF
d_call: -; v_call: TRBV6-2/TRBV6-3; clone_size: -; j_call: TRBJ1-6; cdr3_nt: TGTGCCAGCAGCAACCAGGGAAATAACAATTCACCCCTCCACTTT; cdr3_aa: CASSNQGNNNSPLHF
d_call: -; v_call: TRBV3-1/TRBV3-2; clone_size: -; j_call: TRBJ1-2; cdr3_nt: TGTGCCAGCAGCCAAGATCAGGGGTTCTCCGGTGGCTACACCTTC; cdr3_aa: CASSQDQGFSGGYTF
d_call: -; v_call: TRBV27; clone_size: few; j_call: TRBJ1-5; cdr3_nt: TGTGCCAGCACCCACGTTTACCGGGGGAGGCGGAATCAGCCCCAGCATTTT; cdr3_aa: CASTHVYRGRRNQPQHF
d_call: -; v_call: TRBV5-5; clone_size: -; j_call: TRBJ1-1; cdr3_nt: TGTGCCAGCAGCTTGAGACACATAAACACTGAAGCTTTCTTT; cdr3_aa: CASSLRHINTEAFF
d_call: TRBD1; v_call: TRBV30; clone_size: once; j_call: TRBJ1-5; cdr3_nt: TGTGCCTGGAGTCTGACAGGGGGCGCGGAGCCCCAGCATTTT; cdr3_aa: CAWSLTGGAEPQHF
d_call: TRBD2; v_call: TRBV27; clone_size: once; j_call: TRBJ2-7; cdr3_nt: TGTGCCAGCAGTTTATTAGCGGGAGGGAACCCCTACGAGCAGTACTTC; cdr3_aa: CASSLLAGGNPYEQYF
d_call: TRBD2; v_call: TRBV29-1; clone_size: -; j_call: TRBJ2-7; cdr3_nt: TGCAGCGTTGGCGGGGGCTCCTACGAGCAGTACTTC; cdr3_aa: CSVGGGSYEQYF
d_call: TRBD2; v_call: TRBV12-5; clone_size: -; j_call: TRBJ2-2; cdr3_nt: TGTGCTAGTGGTTTGGTGGTATTAGAGGCGGGAGGATTCGGGGAGCTGTTTTTT; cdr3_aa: CASGLVVLEAGGFGELFF
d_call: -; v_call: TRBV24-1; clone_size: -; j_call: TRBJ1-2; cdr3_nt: TGTGCCACCAGTGACGTGGGGCTGCACTATGGCTACACCTTC; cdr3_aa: CATSDVGLHYGYTF
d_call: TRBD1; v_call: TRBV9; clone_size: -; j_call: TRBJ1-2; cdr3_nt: TGTGCCAGCAGCCTCCTGACAGGGAAGAAAGACTATGGCTACACCTTC; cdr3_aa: CASSLLTGKKDYGYTF
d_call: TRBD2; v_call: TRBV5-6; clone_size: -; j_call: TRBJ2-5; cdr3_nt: TGTGCCAGCAGCCGCCTGGGGCTAGCGGGAGGATCAGAGACCCAGTACTTC; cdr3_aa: CASSRLGLAGGSETQYF
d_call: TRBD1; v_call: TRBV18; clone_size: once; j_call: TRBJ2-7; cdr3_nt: TGTGCCAGCTCACCACCGGGACAGCACTTCACCTACGAGCAGTACTTC; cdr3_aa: CASSPPGQHFTYEQYF
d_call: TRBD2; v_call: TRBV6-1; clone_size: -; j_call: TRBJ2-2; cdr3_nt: TGTGCCAGCAGTGAAAGTCTAGCGGGGGGTACCGGGGAGCTGTTTTTT; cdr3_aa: CASSESLAGGTGELFF
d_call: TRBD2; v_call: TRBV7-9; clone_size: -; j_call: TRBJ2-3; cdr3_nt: TGTGCCAGCAGCCCCCCGGGGGGGAAGCGGGAGAAAGATACGCAGTATTTT; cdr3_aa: CASSPPGGKREKDTQYF
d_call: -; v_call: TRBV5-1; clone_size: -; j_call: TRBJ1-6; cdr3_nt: TGCGCCAGCAGTCTTATGGGGGGTAATCGGAATTCACCCCTCCACTTT; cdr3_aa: CASSLMGGNRNSPLHF
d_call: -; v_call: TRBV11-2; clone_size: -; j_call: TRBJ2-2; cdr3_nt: TGTGCCAGCAGCTTCCGGGCCGGGGAGCTGTTTTTT; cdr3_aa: CASSFRAGELFF
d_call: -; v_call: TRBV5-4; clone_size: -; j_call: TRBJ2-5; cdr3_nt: TGTGCCAGCAGCCCGTACAGGGGAGGAAGTGAGACCCAGTACTTC; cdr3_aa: CASSPYRGGSETQYF
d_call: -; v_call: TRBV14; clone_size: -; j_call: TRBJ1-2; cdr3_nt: TGTGCCAGCAGCCACTACAGGGTAGGAAATGGCTACACCTTC; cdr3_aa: CASSHYRVGNGYTF
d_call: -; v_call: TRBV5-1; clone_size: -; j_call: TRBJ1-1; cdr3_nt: TGCGCCAGCAGCGAGGGGGACACTGAAGCTTTCTTT; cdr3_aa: CASSEGDTEAFF
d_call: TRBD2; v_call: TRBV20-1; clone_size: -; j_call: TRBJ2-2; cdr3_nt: TGCAGTGCTAGTAACCGGCTAGCGGGATCCGGGGAGCTGTTTTTT; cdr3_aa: CSASNRLAGSGELFF
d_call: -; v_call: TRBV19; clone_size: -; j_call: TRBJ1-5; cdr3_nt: TGTGCCAGTAGTATTCCAGGGCTGGGACAGCCCCAGCATTTT; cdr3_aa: CASSIPGLGQPQHF
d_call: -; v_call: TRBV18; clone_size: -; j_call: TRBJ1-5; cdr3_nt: TGTGCCAGCTCCCGGGGTACAAACGAGCCCCAGCATTTT; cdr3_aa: CASSRGTNEPQHF
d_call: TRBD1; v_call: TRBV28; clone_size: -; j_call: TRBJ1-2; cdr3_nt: TGTGCCAGCAGTACAGGGACAGCTAACTATGGCTACACCTTC; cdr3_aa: CASSTGTANYGYTF
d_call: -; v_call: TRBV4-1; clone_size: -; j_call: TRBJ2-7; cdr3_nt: TGCGCCAGCAGCTTAACGGGCTCTTCGGGGGAGCAGTACTTC; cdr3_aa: CASSLTGSSGEQYF
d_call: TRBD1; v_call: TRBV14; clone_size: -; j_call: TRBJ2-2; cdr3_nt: TGTGCCAGCAGCCCGACAGGGCACGGGGAGCTGTTTTTT; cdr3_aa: CASSPTGHGELFF
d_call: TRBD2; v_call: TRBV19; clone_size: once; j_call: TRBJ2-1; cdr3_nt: TGTGCCAGTAGAGCGGCCCGAAGGACTAGCGGGGATCCCAATGAGCAGTTCTTC; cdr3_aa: CASRAARRTSGDPNEQFF
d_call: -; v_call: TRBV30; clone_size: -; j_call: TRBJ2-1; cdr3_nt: TGTGCCGGCCATCCCCTAGCGAGGGATGAGCAGTTCTTC; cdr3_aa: CAGHPLARDEQFF
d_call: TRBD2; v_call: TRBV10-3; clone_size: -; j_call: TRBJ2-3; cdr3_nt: TGTGCCATCAGTGTGAGGACTAGTTCCCTCACAGATACGCAGTATTTT; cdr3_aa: CAISVRTSSLTDTQYF
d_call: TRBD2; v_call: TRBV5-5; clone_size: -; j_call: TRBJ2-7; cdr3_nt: TGTGCCAGCAGCTTGGCCAGCGGGAGTCCCTACGAGCAGTACTTC; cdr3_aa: CASSLASGSPYEQYF